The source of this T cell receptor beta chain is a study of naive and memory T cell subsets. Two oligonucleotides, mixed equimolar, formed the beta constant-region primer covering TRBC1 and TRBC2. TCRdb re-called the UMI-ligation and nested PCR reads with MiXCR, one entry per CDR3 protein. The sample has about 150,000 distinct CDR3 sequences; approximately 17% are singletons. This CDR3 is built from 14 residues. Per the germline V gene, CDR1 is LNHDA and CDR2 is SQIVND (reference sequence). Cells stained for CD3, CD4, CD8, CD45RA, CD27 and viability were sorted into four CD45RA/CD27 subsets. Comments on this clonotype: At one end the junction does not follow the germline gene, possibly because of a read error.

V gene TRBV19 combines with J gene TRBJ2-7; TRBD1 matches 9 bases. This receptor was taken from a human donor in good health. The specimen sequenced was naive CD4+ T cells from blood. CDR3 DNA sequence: TGTGCCAGTAGTGAAGGACAGGGGAACTACAAGCAGTACTTC. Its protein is CASSEGQGNYKQYF. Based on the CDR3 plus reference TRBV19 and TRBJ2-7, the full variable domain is DGGITQSPKYLFRKEGQNVTLSCEQNLNHDAMYWYRQDPGQGLRLIYYSQIVNDFQKGDIAEGYSVSREKKESFPLTVTSAQKNPTAFYLCASSEGQGNYKQYFGPGTRLTVT.